This T cell receptor (beta chain) comes out of a study of vaccination and CD4 T cells after COVID-19. Germline lookup yields CDR1 MNHNS and CDR2 SASEGT. CDR3 length: 14 amino acids. Trimming pared 3 bases from V and 3 bases from J, leaving 11 bases between. Treatment noted: roughly 10-day PBMC culture with coronavirus spike peptide pools or control peptides (ViraFEST assay). CD4+ T cells that had been cultured provided DNA sequenced with the Oncomine TCR Beta short-read assay. In TCRdb, the PCR reads were re-called with MiXCR into one record per CDR3 protein. The sample shows approximately 20,000 distinct CDR3 sequences, 25% to 40% of them seen only once. This clonotype was counted a few times. Its antigen is as yet unknown.

The chain is built from TRBV6-1 and TRBJ1-1; D perhaps matches TRBD1 (5 bases). Sequenced sample: cultured CD4+ T cells from blood. The TCR originated in a human donor with COVID-19. For the CDR3, the DNA is TGTGCCAGCAGTGAGGGGGGGGGAGACACTGAAGCTTTCTTT. Its protein is CASSEGGGDTEAFF.